The rows below give T cell receptor beta chains drawn from one sample of a study of T cells after yellow fever vaccination. Using its own MiXCR run on the 5' RACE reads, TCRdb lists one record per CDR3 protein. The sample has hundreds of thousands of distinct CDR3 sequences; roughly 4% are singletons. Specimen: PBMCs, collected on the day of the yellow fever booster vaccination. The receptors stem from a man aged 18-30 years who received the YFV17D yellow fever vaccine. Both conserved end residues are part of each CDR3. The D gene is left open where the match is weak. Size is stated for part of the rows, as once, few or many counts, or as a class when the clone is expanded.

CDR3 protein: CSARVISGETQYF
CDR3 DNA: TGCAGTGCTAGGGTCATTTCAGGGGAGACCCAGTACTTC
V gene: TRBV20-1
D gene: -
J gene: TRBJ2-5
clone size: -
CDR3 length: 13

CDR3 protein: CASVRGRGTEAFF
CDR3 DNA: TGTGCCAGCGTAAGAGGGAGGGGCACTGAAGCTTTCTTT
V gene: TRBV5-6
D gene: -
J gene: TRBJ1-1
clone size: many
CDR3 length: 13

CDR3 protein: CASSSLTTGAYGYTF
CDR3 DNA: TGCGCCAGCAGCTCCCTGACAACCGGCGCCTATGGCTACACCTTC
V gene: TRBV5-1
D gene: -
J gene: TRBJ1-2
clone size: few
CDR3 length: 15

CDR3 protein: CASSQRGGQETQYF
CDR3 DNA: TGTGCCAGCAGCCAGCGGGGGGGCCAAGAGACCCAGTACTTC
V gene: TRBV4-2
D gene: TRBD2
J gene: TRBJ2-5
clone size: few
CDR3 length: 14

CDR3 protein: CASSPGTSVVTDTQYF
CDR3 DNA: TGTGCCAGCAGTCCCGGGACTAGCGTCGTCACAGATACGCAGTATTTT
V gene: TRBV6-2/TRBV6-3
D gene: TRBD2
J gene: TRBJ2-3
clone size: many
CDR3 length: 16

CDR3 protein: CSASEQSSYNSPLHF
CDR3 DNA: TGCAGTGCTTCCGAGCAAAGCTCCTATAATTCACCCCTCCACTTT
V gene: TRBV20-1
D gene: -
J gene: TRBJ1-6
clone size: few
CDR3 length: 15

CDR3 protein: CASSFGGTGELFF
CDR3 DNA: TGCGCCAGCAGCTTCGGGGGTACCGGGGAGCTGTTTTTT
V gene: TRBV12-3/TRBV12-4
D gene: -
J gene: TRBJ2-2
clone size: many
CDR3 length: 13

CDR3 protein: CASSPGGDHFF
CDR3 DNA: TGTGCCAGCAGTCCGGGGGGGGACCACTTCTTC
V gene: TRBV12-3/TRBV12-4
D gene: TRBD2
J gene: TRBJ2-5
clone size: -
CDR3 length: 11

CDR3 protein: CASWGQGQGNQPQHF
CDR3 DNA: TGTGCCAGTTGGGGACAGGGCCAGGGTAATCAGCCCCAGCATTTT
V gene: TRBV6-2/TRBV6-3
D gene: TRBD1
J gene: TRBJ1-5
clone size: -
CDR3 length: 15

CDR3 protein: CASSRILKDRVPGANVLTF
CDR3 DNA: TGTGCCAGCAGCCGGATACTAAAGGACAGGGTCCCTGGGGCCAACGTCCTGACTTTC
V gene: TRBV7-9
D gene: TRBD1
J gene: TRBJ2-6
clone size: many
CDR3 length: 19